This is a list of T cell receptor beta chains from one sample in a study of shared clonotypes between healthy human individuals. Data came from immunoSEQ multiplex PCR; TCRdb stores just in-frame clones and leaves some out. This table holds 740,000 or so clones, more than 70% found once. Sequences were obtained from memory CD4+ T cells sorted from blood. These receptors were taken from a woman between 25 and 40 years old in good health. Each CDR3 is given with its conserved first and last residue. A D gene is named only where the DNA matches it firmly. A row's size may be missing; if present it is once, few, many or a size class.

.	TRBV5-4	.	TRBJ2-1	CASSPRGISSYNEQFF	TGTGCCAGCAGCCCCCGTGGGATCAGCTCCTACAATGAGCAGTTCTTC
.	TRBV6-1	TRBD2	TRBJ2-3	CASSEVGAGGPDTQYF	TGTGCCAGCAGTGAAGTAGGAGCGGGAGGACCAGATACGCAGTATTTT
.	TRBV5-3	.	TRBJ1-2	CARSFCYTF	TGTGCCAGAAGCTTTTGCTACACCTTC
many	TRBV29-1	TRBD1	TRBJ2-7	CSVGRTGADSREQYF	TGCAGCGTTGGACGGACAGGGGCTGATAGCCGCGAGCAGTACTTC
few	TRBV7-9	TRBD1	TRBJ1-1	CASSSIGGTYTEAFF	TGTGCCAGCAGCTCGATAGGGGGCACCTACACTGAAGCTTTCTTT
.	TRBV7-9	.	TRBJ2-4	CASSTVGDIQYF	TGTGCCAGCAGCACAGTGGGGGACATTCAGTACTTC
.	TRBV19	TRBD2	TRBJ2-1	CASTGSGRSSYNEQFF	TGTGCCAGTACCGGTAGCGGGAGAAGTTCCTACAATGAGCAGTTCTTC
.	TRBV30	.	TRBJ2-7	CAWSLRVGLGYEQYF	TGTGCCTGGAGCTTACGGGTAGGGCTCGGCTACGAGCAGTACTTC
.	TRBV6-6	.	TRBJ1-5	CASTLGQGNQPQHF	TGTGCCAGCACCTTAGGACAAGGCAATCAGCCCCAGCATTTT
.	TRBV11-2	TRBD1	TRBJ2-1	CASSKYRGRADEQFF	TGTGCCAGCAGCAAATACAGGGGGCGCGCGGATGAGCAGTTCTTC
.	TRBV19	TRBD2	TRBJ2-1	CASSGTSGPWYSQFF	TGTGCCAGTAGTGGGACTAGCGGCCCTTGGTATTCGCAGTTCTTC
.	TRBV7-8	.	TRBJ1-2	CASSSRADVGYTF	TGTGCCAGCAGCTCGAGGGCAGACGTTGGCTACACCTTC
few	TRBV7-8	TRBD1	TRBJ1-3	CASSLTDRAGNTIYF	TGTGCCAGCAGCTTAACCGACAGGGCTGGAAACACCATATATTTT
.	TRBV7-9	.	TRBJ1-2	CASSRGQWDGYTF	TGTGCCAGCAGTCGAGGACAGTGGGATGGCTACACCTTC
.	TRBV7-6	.	TRBJ1-2	CASSPQEDYGYTF	TGTGCCAGCAGCCCCCAGGAGGACTATGGCTACACCTTC
.	TRBV19	.	TRBJ1-5	CASSMGSGNQPQHF	TGTGCCAGTAGTATGGGCAGTGGCAATCAGCCCCAGCATTTT
.	TRBV2	TRBD2	TRBJ2-1	CASKEGGYHYNEQFF	TGTGCCAGCAAGGAGGGAGGGTACCATTACAATGAGCAGTTCTTC
.	TRBV5-4	.	TRBJ2-7	CASSLSLLSEQYF	TGTGCCAGCAGCTTAAGCCTCCTAAGCGAGCAGTACTTC
few	TRBV5-1	.	TRBJ1-4	CASSSQGARKQTNEKLFF	TGCGCCAGCAGCTCCCAGGGTGCTAGGAAGCAAACTAATGAAAAACTGTTTTTT
.	TRBV27	TRBD2	TRBJ2-7	CASTSPGLARNEQYF	TGTGCCAGCACCTCTCCGGGACTAGCGAGGAACGAGCAGTACTTC
.	TRBV10-2	.	TRBJ2-7	CASSESMQVGGNHEQYF	TGCGCCAGCAGTGAGTCGATGCAAGTCGGCGGGAACCACGAGCAGTACTTC
.	TRBV28	TRBD2	TRBJ2-5	CASSPGLAGVGAETQYF	TGTGCCAGCAGCCCGGGACTAGCGGGAGTGGGGGCAGAGACCCAGTACTTC
.	TRBV30	.	TRBJ1-4	CAWSLRMGGLNEKLFF	TGTGCCTGGAGCTTAAGAATGGGGGGCCTTAATGAAAAACTGTTTTTT
.	TRBV28	.	TRBJ2-7	CASSLRGLSLYEQYF	TGTGCCAGCAGTTTACGGGGACTCAGCCTTTACGAGCAGTACTTC
.	TRBV11-2	.	TRBJ2-7	CASSLGPGHIYEQYF	TGTGCCAGCAGCTTAGGACCGGGACACATCTACGAGCAGTACTTC
.	TRBV18	TRBD2	TRBJ2-1	CASSPSSGDWNEQFF	TGTGCCAGCTCACCATCTAGCGGAGATTGGAATGAGCAGTTCTTC
.	TRBV28	.	TRBJ2-3	CASSVYRVTADTQYF	TGTGCCAGCAGTGTGTACAGGGTAACAGCAGATACGCAGTATTTT
once	TRBV4-1	.	TRBJ2-5	CASSQRARGEAETQYF	TGCGCCAGCAGCCAAAGGGCCAGGGGCGAGGCGGAGACCCAGTACTTC
once	TRBV6-1	TRBD1	TRBJ2-2	CASSLQGASTGELFF	TGTGCCAGCAGTCTCCAGGGGGCTAGCACCGGGGAGCTGTTTTTT
.	TRBV25-1	TRBD2	TRBJ2-1	CASSGSLAGVYNEQFF	TGTGCCAGCAGTGGTTCACTAGCGGGAGTATACAATGAGCAGTTCTTC
.	TRBV28	.	TRBJ2-4	CASTWGDENIQYF	TGTGCCAGCACCTGGGGGGATGAAAACATTCAGTACTTC
.	TRBV20-1	.	TRBJ2-1	CSARPYNEQFF	TGCAGTGCGAGGCCCTACAATGAGCAGTTCTTC
once	TRBV11-2	.	TRBJ1-1	CASSPKGGGGTEAFF	TGTGCCAGCAGCCCAAAAGGTGGTGGGGGGACTGAAGCTTTCTTT
.	TRBV29-1	.	TRBJ2-3	CSVEETGDTQYF	TGCAGCGTTGAAGAAACTGGAGATACGCAGTATTTT
.	TRBV27	.	TRBJ2-7	CASSLGTAELPEQYF	TGTGCCAGCAGTCTCGGGACGGCCGAACTGCCCGAGCAGTACTTC
few	TRBV7-9	.	TRBJ1-1	CASTLTGHMNTEAFF	TGTGCCAGCACCTTAACGGGACATATGAACACTGAAGCTTTCTTT
.	TRBV2	.	TRBJ1-5	CASSEERGSDRHF	TGTGCCAGCAGTGAAGAGAGGGGTTCAGACCGGCATTTT
.	TRBV14	.	TRBJ1-4	CASSSHRGEKLFF	TGTGCCAGCAGCTCTCACCGGGGGGAAAAACTGTTTTTT
.	TRBV5-1	.	TRBJ2-3	CASSLSGRGTDTQYF	TGCGCCAGCAGCCTGTCCGGGCGTGGGACAGATACGCAGTATTTT
.	TRBV15	.	TRBJ1-2	CATSRDGTGQYGYTF	TGTGCCACCAGCAGAGACGGAACAGGGCAGTATGGCTACACCTTC
few	TRBV29-1	.	TRBJ1-2	CSVYDTNNYGYTF	TGCAGCGTTTATGACACAAATAACTATGGCTACACCTTC
.	TRBV11-2	.	TRBJ1-1	CASRPRGSMNTEAFF	TGTGCCAGCAGGCCACGGGGAAGCATGAACACTGAAGCTTTCTTT
.	TRBV5-1	.	TRBJ2-3	CASSPEGGVLDTQYF	TGCGCCAGCAGCCCCGAGGGGGGAGTTCTGGATACGCAGTATTTT
once	TRBV11-2	TRBD1	TRBJ2-7	CASSPLGTALGEQYF	TGTGCCAGCAGCCCTCTCGGGACAGCCCTGGGAGAGCAGTACTTC
.	TRBV6-5	.	TRBJ2-5	CASREPDSLETQYF	TGTGCCAGCAGAGAACCGGACAGCTTAGAGACCCAGTACTTC
few	TRBV30	TRBD2	TRBJ2-3	CAWNGSGSVSTDTQYF	TGTGCCTGGAATGGGAGCGGGAGCGTGAGCACAGATACGCAGTATTTT
.	TRBV6-5	.	TRBJ2-7	CASRGSGYEQYF	TGTGCCAGTCGGGGATCAGGCTACGAGCAGTACTTC
.	TRBV28	.	TRBJ2-7	CASSLWGDQTYEQYF	TGTGCCAGCAGTTTATGGGGGGACCAAACCTACGAGCAGTACTTC
.	TRBV7-9	.	TRBJ2-3	CASSSPGFRGTDTQYF	TGTGCCAGCAGCTCACCGGGGTTCAGGGGCACAGATACGCAGTATTTT